The 20 T cell receptor beta chains listed next were all sequenced from one sample in a study of blood T cell repertoires in COVID-19. Profiling relied on immunoSEQ multiplex PCR, and the TCRdb table lists in-frame clones only, not all of them. The sample has a few hundred thousand clones, roughly 86% seen once; the top ten hold 2% to 2.5%. The sample consisted of peripheral blood. The source of these receptors is a woman aged 45 to 65 with acute or convalescent COVID-19.

This clone has just a few counts. V usage is TRBV14 and J usage is TRBJ2-5, with TRBD1 matching 8 bases. J gave up 4 bases and V 2 bases, and 6 bases lay outside the gene matches. From germline, CDR1 is SGHDN and CDR2 FVKESK. The CDR3 loop spans 15 amino acids. The chain's CDR3 is CASSQLDRGGETQYF. DNA of the CDR3: TGTGCCAGCAGCCAACTAGACAGGGGAGGAGAGACCCAGTACTTC.

This clone has only a few counts. The chain employs TRBV10-3 and TRBJ2-2, with 9 bases that match TRBD1. The germline CDR1 and CDR2 sequences are ENHRY and SYGVKD. The length of the CDR3 is 15 residues. Trimming at V came to 4 bases and at J to 1 base, leaving 1 base not matched to a gene. Here the CDR3 reads CAISGDRENTGELFF. DNA for the CDR3: TGTGCCATCAGTGGGGACAGGGAGAACACCGGGGAGCTGTTTTTT.

The gene calls are TRBV5-1 and TRBJ2-1; tentative D call: TRBD2 (6 bases). CDR3 size: 15 residues. Germline V CDR1 and CDR2: SGHRS, YFSETQ. Trimming removed 0 bases at V and 2 bases at J, with 9 bases between. CDR3 region: CASSLDGSAYNEQFF. CDR3 coding DNA: TGCGCCAGCAGCTTGGACGGGAGCGCCTACAATGAGCAGTTCTTC.

The rearrangement uses TRBV11-2 and TRBJ2-7; 11 bases are a match to TRBD2. Germline lookup yields CDR1 SGHAT and CDR2 FQNNGV. The CDR3 covers 14 residues. With V trimmed by 4 bases and J by 5 bases, 4 bases remained unmatched. CDR3 protein: CASSSSGRLNEQYF. For the CDR3, the DNA is TGTGCCAGCAGCTCTAGCGGGAGGCTCAACGAGCAGTACTTC.

This chain connects TRBV6-1 to TRBJ2-1, with 7 positions matching TRBD2. The V gene end was trimmed by 6 bases and the J gene end by 8 bases; junction bases not matched to a gene: 4. The CDR3 consists of 12 residues. Germline V gene lookup returns CDR1 MNHNS and CDR2 SASEGT. CDR3 in amino acids: CASRLAGDEQFF. CDR3 sequence (DNA): TGTGCCAGCAGGTTGGCGGGGGATGAGCAGTTCTTC.

The V and J genes are TRBV15 and TRBJ1-2, with TRBD1 as a possible D gene (6 bases). Germline V gene data show CDR1 as LNHNV and CDR2 as YYDKDF (reference sequence). Trimming pared 1 base from V and 2 bases from J, leaving 11 bases between. This CDR3 comprises 15 residues. DNA of the CDR3: TGTGCCACCAGCAGAGGGGCAGGGGACAACTATGGCTACACCTTC. This encodes CATSRGAGDNYGYTF.

The CDR3 reads CASSQGGQLYEQYF. The CDR3 DNA follows: TGCGCCAGCAGCCAAGGGGGACAGCTTTACGAGCAGTACTTC. The chain joins TRBV4-1 to TRBJ2-7; 7 positions agree with TRBD1. Per the germline V gene, CDR1 is MGHRA and CDR2 is YSYEKL. The CDR3 runs 14 residues. V dropped 1 base and J dropped 4; count of bases not matched to a gene: 4.

The chain joins TRBV2 to TRBJ2-3, with TRBD2 as a possible D gene (5 bases). The CDR3 is 13 residues long. Trimming left V 6 bases short and J 7 bases short, with 14 bases between. The V gene's germline CDR1 is SNHLY and CDR2 FYNNEI. The CDR3 region has the DNA TGTGCCAGCAGAAGCGGCCCGGAGAATACGCAGTATTTT. Its translation is CASRSGPENTQYF.

This chain joins TRBV4-1 and TRBJ1-2; TRBD1 might be the D (6 bases). Germline-derived CDR1 and CDR2 are MGHRA and YSYEKL. Trimming shortened V by 3 bases and J by 4 bases, and 15 bases separated the two germline ends. CDR3 length: 15 residues. The CDR3 nucleotides read TGCGCCAGCAGCCAGGCACAGGGCCTTGGCTATGGCTACACCTTC. It specifies CASSQAQGLGYGYTF.

This chain uses TRBV30 with TRBJ1-1, with 9 bases fitting TRBD1. V shed 2 bases and J 8 bases; nucleotides not matched to a gene: 6. The CDR3 sequence is 13 residues long. Per the germline V gene, CDR1 is GTSNPN and CDR2 is SVGIG (reference sequence). CDR3 coding DNA: TGTGCCTGGAGTCGGGACAGGGAGAGGGAAGCTTTCTTT. This gives the protein CAWSRDREREAFF.

The V call is TRBV4-1, the J call TRBJ1-5, with D possibly being TRBD1 (6 bases). Germline V CDR1 and CDR2: MGHRA, YSYEKL. The CDR3 is 15 amino acids. V gave up 0 bases and J gave up 6 bases, with 12 bases separating them. The CDR3 loop reads CASSQDGRGGQPQHF. DNA for the CDR3: TGCGCCAGCAGCCAAGATGGAAGGGGGGGTCAGCCCCAGCATTTT.

This chain joins TRBV7-3 and TRBJ1-5, with no clear D. V was shortened by 0 bases and J by 6 bases, with 15 bases between the two germline ends. The CDR3 runs to 16 residues. Germline V gives CDR1 SGHTA, CDR2 FQGTGA. CDR3 DNA sequence: TGTGCCAGCAGCTTAACGTTAAAGCCTAGAAGTCAGCCCCAGCATTTT. The encoded protein is CASSLTLKPRSQPQHF.

J is TRBJ1-3 and V is TRBV18; TRBD1 aligns across 9 bases. V lost 6 bases, J lost 2 bases, and 8 bases stayed unmatched. The germline V gene encodes CDR1 KGHSH and CDR2 LQKENI. The CDR3 runs to 16 residues. The CDR3 nucleotides read TGTGCCAGCTCCTACGGACAGGGGCTTACTGGAAACACCATATATTTT. Translation: CASSYGQGLTGNTIYF.

This clone was seen a single time. The chain combines TRBV7-6 with TRBJ2-1, with 10 bases identical to TRBD1. V dropped 0 bases and J dropped 7; count of bases not matched to a gene: 6. CDR1 and CDR2 (germline): SGHVS, FNYEAQ. The CDR3 is 16 amino acids. The CDR3 sequence is CASSLAGQGPENEQFF. CDR3 DNA: TGTGCCAGCAGCTTAGCGGGACAGGGGCCAGAGAATGAGCAGTTCTTC. The complete variable domain, with remaining parts taken from reference TRBV7-6 and TRBJ2-1, reads GAGVSQSPRYKVTKRGQDVALRCDPISGHVSLYWYRQALGQGPEFLTYFNYEAQQDKSGLPNDRFSAERPEGSISTLTIQRTEQRDSAMYRCASSLAGQGPENEQFFGPGTRLTVL.

The rearrangement links TRBV5-6 to TRBJ2-7; D uncertain. Trimming left V 0 bases short and J 0 bases short, with 7 bases between. Germline values: CDR1 SGHDT, CDR2 YYEEEE. CDR3 size: 14 residues. The CDR3 is CASSLGHTSYEQYF. DNA of the CDR3: TGTGCCAGCAGCTTGGGACATACCTCCTACGAGCAGTACTTC. The whole variable domain, remainder taken from reference TRBV5-6 and TRBJ2-7, is DAGVTQSPTHLIKTRGQQVTLRCSPKSGHDTVSWYQQALGQGPQFIFQYYEEEERQRGNFPDRFSGHQFPNYSSELNVNALLLGDSALYLCASSLGHTSYEQYFGPGTRLTVT.

J is TRBJ1-2 and V is TRBV7-9; D gene unclear. Trimming left V 4 bases short and J 0 bases short, with 12 bases between. Per germline, CDR1 SEHNR and CDR2 FQNEAQ (reference sequence). The CDR3 runs to 15 residues. CDR3 protein: CASSSAGSSNYGYTF. For the CDR3, the DNA is TGTGCCAGCAGCTCCGCTGGGAGTTCTAACTATGGCTACACCTTC. Full variable domain (rest looked up from reference TRBV7-9 and TRBJ1-2): DTGVSQNPRHKITKRGQNVTFRCDPISEHNRLYWYRQTLGQGPEFLTYFQNEAQLEKSRLLSDRFSAERPKGSFSTLEIQRTEQGDSAMYLCASSSAGSSNYGYTFGSGTRLTVV.

The V and J genes are TRBV4-3 and TRBJ2-2, with 14 nucleotides matching TRBD2. The CDR3 runs 19 residues. Germline loops: CDR1 LGHNA, CDR2 YSLEER. The ends lost 1 base at V and 7 bases at J; junction bases unmatched: 11. In nucleotides, the CDR3 is TGCGCCAGCAGCCAAGCAGCGGTGGGACTAGCGGGAGTTTTCGGGGAGCTGTTTTTT. Residues: CASSQAAVGLAGVFGELFF.

This chain links TRBV24-1 with TRBJ1-5; D is ambiguous. Germline V gene data show CDR1 as KGHDR and CDR2 as SFDVKD. The V end was cut by 3 bases, the J end by 0 bases, with 11 bases between. The CDR3 runs to 16 residues. CDR3 coding DNA: TGTGCCACCAGTGATCCGGCGGGAGATAGCAATCAGCCCCAGCATTTT. Protein sequence: CATSDPAGDSNQPQHF.

This chain links TRBV19 with TRBJ1-1, with no clear D. The CDR3 has 13 amino acids. Germline loops: CDR1 LNHDA, CDR2 SQIVND (reference sequence). Trimming stripped 4 bases from V and 9 bases from J, with 15 bases between. CDR3 nucleotide sequence: TGTGCCAGTAGTAAATGGCCACCCCGCCAAGCTTTCTTT. Its translation is CASSKWPPRQAFF.

The chain has TRBV11-2 and TRBJ2-7; 10 bases are a match to TRBD1. This CDR3 comprises 18 residues. Germline CDR1 and CDR2: SGHAT and FQNNGV. V was clipped by 5 bases and J by 3 bases; unmatched bases: 16. This CDR3 reads CASSGRTEGQGLNYEQYF. In nucleotides, the CDR3 is TGTGCCAGCAGCGGAAGGACCGAGGGACAGGGGTTGAACTACGAGCAGTACTTC.